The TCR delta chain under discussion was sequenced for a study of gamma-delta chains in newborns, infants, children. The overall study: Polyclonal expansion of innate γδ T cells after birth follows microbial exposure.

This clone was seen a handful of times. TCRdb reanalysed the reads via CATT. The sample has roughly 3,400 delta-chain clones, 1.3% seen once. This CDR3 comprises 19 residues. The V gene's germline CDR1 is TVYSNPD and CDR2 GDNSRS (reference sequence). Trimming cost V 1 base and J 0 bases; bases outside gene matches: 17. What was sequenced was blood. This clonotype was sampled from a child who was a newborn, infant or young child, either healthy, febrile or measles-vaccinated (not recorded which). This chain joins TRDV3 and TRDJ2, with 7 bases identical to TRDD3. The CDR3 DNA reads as TGTGCCTTTAACCACTCCGGATACGCGAGCCTTGCTTTGACAGCACAACTCTTCTTT. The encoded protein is CAFNHSGYASLALTAQLFF.